One and the same sample provided the 30 T cell receptor beta chains below, sequenced in a study of read filtering for tumor transcriptome and immune sequencing (dated by TCRdb to the early 2020s). The sequencer listed for this sample is Illumina HiSeq 4000. The Immunoverse kit was used to build TCR libraries from around 400 ng RNA, with molecular barcoded adaptors covering alpha/delta and beta/gamma chains. The public reads were run again by TCRdb, first through fastp at Q25 and then through MiXCR, and only productive beta chains were kept. For every CDR3 protein sequence, its rows merge into one entry that carries the most common genes and DNA. For this sample the table gives 90,000 or so distinct CDR3 sequences, of which about a fifth were detected only once. The ten largest clones capture over 10% of the sample. Sequencing was carried out using a population of CD138-negative cells sorted from bone marrow. The meaning of the sample's cell subset or site label: bone marrow mononuclear cells depleted of CD138+ plasma/myeloma cells by negative magnetic selection. The receptors come from a donor aged 40 or over with multiple myeloma.

At least ten counts were recorded for this clonotype. The chain has TRBV28 and TRBJ1-1, with D perhaps TRBD1 (6 bases). V was trimmed by 8 bases and J by 9 bases, leaving 19 bases between them. The germline V gene encodes CDR1 MDHEN and CDR2 SYDVKM. The CDR3 is 13 amino acids. The CDR3 loop reads CASAEQTGKKAFF. DNA of the CDR3: TGTGCCAGCGCGGAGCAAACAGGGAAGAAAGCTTTCTTT.

This clonotype was seen ten or more times. A read error may produce the germline difference seen at one junction end. The chain uses TRBV14 and TRBJ2-2; weak D call: TRBD1 (6 bases). In germline, CDR1 is SGHDN, CDR2 FVKESK. The CDR3 loop spans 16 amino acids. CDR3 bases: TGTGCCAGCGGCCAAGCCCTGGGACAGAACACCGGGGAGCTGTTTTTT. This gives the protein CASGQALGQNTGELFF. The whole variable domain, remainder taken from reference TRBV14 and TRBJ2-2, is EAGVTQFPSHSVIEKGQTVTLRCDPISGHDNLYWYRRVMGKEIKFLLHFVKESKQDESGMPNNRFLAERTGGTYSTLKVQPAELEDSGVYFCASGQALGQNTGELFFGEGSRLTVL.

This clonotype has only a few counts. A much larger clone is a single base away; this may be a read error. The chain employs TRBV20-1 and TRBJ2-1, with D perhaps TRBD2 (7 bases). The germline V gene has CDR1 DFQATT and CDR2 SNEGSKA (reference sequence). CDR3 length: 16 residues. The CDR3: CSARDPRGGPYNEQLF. The CDR3 DNA sequence: TGCAGTGCTAGAGATCCGAGGGGGGGCCCTTACAATGAGCAGCTCTTC.

This clonotype appeared many times. CDR3 DNA sequence: TGTGCCAGCAGCCAAGATCTGAGACAGCCATACAATGAGCAGTTCTTC. Encoded protein: CASSQDLRQPYNEQFF. The rearrangement uses TRBV3-1 and TRBJ2-1; D possibly corresponds to TRBD1 (5 bases). CDR1 and CDR2 from the germline V gene are LGHDT and YNNKEL (reference sequence). V lost 0 bases, J lost 4 bases, and 13 bases lay in between. This CDR3 contains 16 residues.

This clonotype was picked up many times. The chain is built from TRBV7-9 and TRBJ2-7; D gene uncertain. Trimming took 5 bases from V and 4 from J, leaving 12 bases between them. The CDR3 loop spans 13 amino acids. Germline values: CDR1 SEHNR, CDR2 FQNEAQ (reference sequence). The CDR3 here is CASSPGSAYEQYF. The CDR3 coding sequence is TGTGCCAGCAGCCCAGGATCCGCTTACGAGCAGTACTTC.

This clonotype was seen many times. The chain has TRBV7-9 and TRBJ2-3; no clear D. Between the trimmed V and J ends, which lost 1 base and 1 base, there was a span of 3 bases. CDR3 length: 13 residues. CDR1 is SEHNR, CDR2 FQNEAQ, per germline (reference sequence). The CDR3 loop reads CASSLVGTDTQYF. In nucleotides, the CDR3 is TGTGCCAGCAGCTTAGTCGGCACAGATACGCAGTATTTT.

A remark on this clonotype: This clone may be a read error of a much larger clone one base away. V usage is TRBV5-1 and J usage is TRBJ1-1, with no clear D. CDR1 is SGHRS and CDR2 is YFSETQ in the germline V gene. The CDR3 runs to 13 residues. This CDR3 reads CASSLVADTGAFF. The CDR3 DNA reads as TGCGCCAGCAGCTTGGTGGCAGACACTGGAGCTTTCTTT.

The chain links TRBV10-3 to TRBJ2-3; D may be TRBD2 (7 bases). CDR1 is ENHRY and CDR2 is SYGVKD in the germline V gene. This CDR3 region has 14 residues. V was shortened by 7 bases and J by 0 bases, with 11 bases between the two germline ends. The CDR3 region is CAIMGGLSTDTQYF. The DNA for the CDR3 is TGTGCCATCATGGGGGGGCTAAGCACAGATACGCAGTATTTT.

This clonotype was detected only a few times. The chain combines TRBV5-4 with TRBJ1-1; D ambiguous. The V end lost 0 bases, the J end lost 6 bases, and 9 bases lay between the germline ends. The germline gives CDR1 SGHNT, CDR2 YYREEE (reference sequence). The CDR3 has 13 residues. CDR3 sequence reads: CASSLGGGAEAFF. As DNA, the CDR3 is TGTGCCAGCAGCTTGGGCGGCGGAGCTGAAGCTTTCTTT.

The table lists this clonotype with many counts. V and J are TRBV6-5 and TRBJ1-1; D uncertain. The CDR3 is made up of 11 amino acids. CDR1 and CDR2 from the germline V gene are MNHEY and SVGAGI. Trimming pared 7 bases from V and 3 bases from J, leaving 6 bases between. CDR3 region: CASTGDTEAFF. In DNA form, the CDR3 reads TGTGCCAGCACGGGAGACACTGAAGCTTTCTTT.

This clonotype was observed a single time. In this CDR3 the conserved last residue, phenylalanine or tryptophan, is missing, so a read error is likely. This rearrangement joins TRBV18 to TRBJ1-6; unclear D gene. The CDR3 has 15 amino acids. The germline gives CDR1 KGHSH, CDR2 LQKENI. CDR3 loop: CASPPPEGSNSPLHL. The CDR3 DNA follows: TGTGCCAGCCCACCACCGGAAGGGTCCAATTCACCCCTCCACCTT.

This clonotype was detected many times. This sequence joins TRBV2 and TRBJ2-1; possibly TRBD1 or TRBD2 for D (6 bases each). CDR3 size: 16 residues. V dropped 6 bases and J dropped 7 bases, with 22 bases sitting between them. Germline lookup yields CDR1 SNHLY and CDR2 FYNNEI. The CDR3 spells CASRLRVGGAGNEQFF. The CDR3 DNA reads TGTGCCAGCAGACTAAGGGTGGGGGGCGCGGGGAATGAGCAGTTCTTC. The full variable domain, in which reference TRBV2 and TRBJ2-1 provide the parts outside the CDR3, is EPEVTQTPSHQVTQMGQEVILRCVPISNHLYFYWYRQILGQKVEFLVSFYNNEISEKSEIFDDQFSVERPDGSNFTLKIRSTKLEDSAMYFCASRLRVGGAGNEQFFGPGTRLTVL.

This clonotype occurred a few times. V usage is TRBV28 and J usage is TRBJ2-3; maybe TRBD2 (5 bases). This CDR3 has 16 amino acids. Germline V gene data show CDR1 as MDHEN and CDR2 as SYDVKM. Between the trimmed V and J ends, which lost 7 bases and 2 bases, there was a span of 19 bases. This CDR3 reads CASTQMGAADTDTQYF. CDR3 nucleotide sequence: TGTGCCAGCACCCAAATGGGAGCGGCTGACACAGATACGCAGTATTTT.

This clonotype was recorded a few times. This sequence joins TRBV29-1 and TRBJ1-2; TRBD1 might be the D (5 bases). Germline V gives CDR1 SQVTM, CDR2 ANQGSEA. The CDR3 sequence is 13 residues long. Deletions cut 7 bases from V and 3 bases from J, with 15 bases between. The CDR3 loop reads CSASRGVDYGYTF. CDR3 coding DNA: TGCAGCGCTTCACGGGGGGTTGACTATGGCTACACCTTC.

This clonotype occurred many times. The rearrangement joins TRBV19 to TRBJ2-1; D may be TRBD1 (5 bases). CDR3 length equals 13 residues. V dropped 9 bases and J dropped 1 base, with 10 bases sitting between them. The germline CDR1 and CDR2 sequences are LNHDA and SQIVND (reference sequence). CDR3 protein: CASAGYSYNEQFF. CDR3 nucleotides: TGTGCCAGCGCAGGGTATTCCTACAATGAGCAGTTCTTC.

This clonotype showed up many times. The rearrangement links TRBV28 to TRBJ1-1, with D uncertain. Trimming took off 8 bases at V and 1 base at J, with 11 bases between the two ends. Germline lookup yields CDR1 MDHEN and CDR2 SYDVKM. CDR3 length: 13 amino acids. The CDR3 region is CASGGPPNTEAFF. CDR3 nucleotides: TGTGCCAGCGGTGGCCCGCCGAACACTGAAGCTTTCTTT.

This clonotype was picked up many times. The chain links TRBV18 to TRBJ1-5, with a weak D call TRBD1 (5 bases). Deletions cut 4 bases from V and 5 bases from J, with 21 bases between. This CDR3 spans 17 amino acids. Germline values: CDR1 KGHSH, CDR2 LQKENI. DNA of the CDR3: TGTGCCAGCTCACTTACCTCCCGGGATAGGGGAGATCAGCCCCAGCATTTT. Translation: CASSLTSRDRGDQPQHF.

Remarks on this clonotype: One base away lies a much larger clone, so this may be a sequencing read error. V gene TRBV29-1 combines with J gene TRBJ1-1; D remains ambiguous. The V and J ends lost 6 bases and 4 bases respectively, with 9 bases between them. The CDR3 runs 11 residues. CDR1 is SQVTM, CDR2 ANQGSEA, per germline. This chain's CDR3 is CSVRLSTEAFF. In nucleotides, the CDR3 is TGCAGCGTCCGGCTGAGCACTGAAGCTTTCTTT.

This clonotype was seen many times. This chain uses TRBV7-9 with TRBJ2-3, with D hard to call. Between the trimmed V and J ends, which lost 11 bases and 2 bases, there was a span of 17 bases. The length of the CDR3 is 14 residues. In germline, CDR1 is SEHNR, CDR2 FQNEAQ (reference sequence). CDR3 protein: CAQASGTDTDTQYF. DNA for the CDR3: TGTGCCCAAGCATCAGGCACGGACACAGATACGCAGTATTTT. Variable domain in full (rest from reference TRBV7-9 and TRBJ2-3): DTGVSQNPRHKITKRGQNVTFRCDPISEHNRLYWYRQTLGQGPEFLTYFQNEAQLEKSRLLSDRFSAERPKGSFSTLEIQRTEQGDSAMYLCAQASGTDTDTQYFGPGTRLTVL.

The chain combines TRBV19 with TRBJ2-1; TRBD1 matches at 9 bases. J gave up 8 bases and V 10 bases, and 6 bases lay outside the gene matches. The germline V gene has CDR1 LNHDA and CDR2 SQIVND (reference sequence). The CDR3 contains 12 residues. For the CDR3, the DNA is TGTGCCACACAACAGGGGGCGCATGAGCAGTTCTTC. Translating it yields CATQQGAHEQFF.

This clonotype was seen repeatedly, ten times or more. The V and J genes are TRBV6-1 and TRBJ2-3; tentatively, D is TRBD2 (6 bases). The CDR3 runs to 17 residues. In germline, CDR1 is MNHNS, CDR2 SASEGT. V dropped 11 bases and J dropped 2 bases, with 26 bases sitting between them. CDR3 amino acids: CAWGEFGSKGFTDTQYF. As DNA, the CDR3 is TGTGCCTGGGGGGAATTCGGGTCCAAGGGTTTCACAGATACGCAGTATTTT.

This clonotype was counted ten times or more. The V and J genes are TRBV7-2 and TRBJ2-3; TRBD2 matches at 7 bases. The CDR3 has 19 residues. Germline CDR1 SGHTA, CDR2 FQGNSA. With 3 bases clipped from V and 1 base from J, the junction kept 16 bases outside the gene matches. CDR3 residues: CASSFLFRLASGGTDTQYF. DNA of the CDR3: TGTGCCAGCAGCTTCCTTTTTCGATTGGCTAGCGGAGGCACAGATACGCAGTATTTT.

This clonotype was counted many times. The J gene is TRBJ1-5, the V gene TRBV19; TRBD1 agrees at 9 bases. The CDR3 runs to 14 residues. The V gene end was trimmed by 7 bases and the J gene end by 7 bases; junction bases not matched to a gene: 8. Germline lookup yields CDR1 LNHDA and CDR2 SQIVND (reference sequence). The CDR3 nucleotides are TGTGCCAGTACCTCGGACAGGGGAAGGCAGCCCCAGCATTTT. Translation: CASTSDRGRQPQHF.

This chain links TRBV5-1 with TRBJ2-5; TRBD1 agrees at 8 bases. The CDR3 sequence is 13 residues long. The V gene end was trimmed by 5 bases and the J gene end by 1 base; junction bases not matched to a gene: 1. Germline V lookup: CDR1 SGHRS, CDR2 YFSETQ. CDR3 region: CASRGQAQETQYF. The CDR3 DNA follows: TGCGCCAGCAGGGGACAGGCCCAAGAGACCCAGTACTTC.

About this clonotype: One end of the junction does not line up with germline, which may come from a read error. The chain uses TRBV20-1 and TRBJ2-1; TRBD2 aligns across 10 bases. The germline V gene encodes CDR1 DFQATT and CDR2 SNEGSKA (reference sequence). This CDR3 is 14 amino acids long. The CDR3 loop is CSATTSGLYNGQFF. Here the CDR3 DNA reads TGCAGTGCTACGACTAGCGGGCTGTACAATGGGCAGTTCTTC.

In regard to this clonotype: A much larger clone lies one base from this, so it may be a read error. The chain is built from TRBV4-1 and TRBJ2-3, with 7 bases fitting TRBD1. In germline, CDR1 is MGHRA, CDR2 YSYEKL. The CDR3 extends over 17 amino acids. V lost 4 bases to trimming and J lost 3 bases; unmatched junction nucleotides: 13. CDR3 in DNA: TGCGCCAGCAGCCTAGATTTAGGGGGCGCGTTAACAGATACGCAGTATTTT. It yields the protein CASSLDLGGALTDTQYF.

The sample holds many counts of this clonotype. V and J are TRBV7-2 and TRBJ2-1; D may be TRBD1 or TRBD2 (6 bases each). Germline V CDR1 and CDR2: SGHTA, FQGNSA. Trimming cost V 2 bases and J 4 bases, with 12 bases left between them. The length of the CDR3 is 15 residues. As DNA, the CDR3 is TGTGCCAGCAGCTTATCTGGGGGGCGGTACAATGAGCAGTTCTTC. Its protein product is CASSLSGGRYNEQFF. The variable domain in full, completed from reference TRBV7-2 and TRBJ2-1, reads GAGVSQSPSNKVTEKGKDVELRCDPISGHTALYWYRQSLGQGLEFLIYFQGNSAPDKSGLPSDRFSAERTGGSVSTLTIQRTQQEDSAVYLCASSLSGGRYNEQFFGPGTRLTVL.

This chain connects TRBV6-6 to TRBJ2-3; no clear D. Looked up from germline, CDR1 is MNHNY and CDR2 is SVGAGI (reference sequence). This CDR3 comprises 12 residues. Trimming shortened V by 6 bases and J by 10 bases, and 14 bases separated the two germline ends. This CDR3 is CASRPTMAAQYF. CDR3 nucleotide sequence: TGTGCCAGCAGACCCACGATGGCTGCGCAGTATTTT.

This clonotype has just a few counts. This chain joins TRBV20-1 and TRBJ1-5; possible D gene TRBD1, 5 bases. Germline CDR1 is DFQATT and CDR2 is SNEGSKA (reference sequence). This CDR3 region has 12 residues. In DNA, the CDR3 is TGCATCGTGGGGGGAGGCAATCAGCCCCAGCATTTT. Protein sequence: CIVGGGNQPQHF.

This clonotype was seen a handful of times. No DNA is shown, since the ends of the CDR3 on it are uncertain; the CDR3 is the one TCRdb lists. CDR3 region: CASSFGSGVHTDTQYF. The chain couples TRBV28 to TRBJ2-3; the table's D call of TRBD1 was not tested on the DNA. Both ends counted, the CDR3 spans 16 residues. Germline assignment: CDR1 MDHEN and CDR2 SYDVKM.